This T cell receptor (beta chain) was recovered during a study of blood T cell repertoires in COVID-19. Study details: The United States, Italy and Spain provided the acute and convalescent COVID-19 samples. The analysed material was cDNA or gDNA that came from T cells, B-cell-depleted T cells, or PBMCs.

In the original analysis: Amplified reference gene primers provided the basis for estimating nucleated cell counts. Libraries were prepared by immunoSEQ multiplex PCR; TCRdb keeps only in-frame clonotypes and omits some of them. That table supplies the V and J calls and clone size; D and trimming were determined from the DNA. The repertoire has around 250,000 clones, around nine tenths of them found once; the top ten carry approximately 7.2%. V was clipped by 7 bases and J by 5 bases; unmatched bases: 4. Germline CDR1 reads MNHEY; CDR2 reads SVGAGI. The CDR3 sequence is 13 residues long. The chain combines TRBV6-5 with TRBJ1-5; TRBD1 agrees at 8 bases. The origin of this receptor is a woman aged 70-85 years with active or convalescent COVID-19. The sample comprised peripheral blood. CDR3 sequence (DNA): TGTGCCAGCAACAGGGGGGGATATCAGCCCCAGCATTTT. Residues: CASNRGGYQPQHF.